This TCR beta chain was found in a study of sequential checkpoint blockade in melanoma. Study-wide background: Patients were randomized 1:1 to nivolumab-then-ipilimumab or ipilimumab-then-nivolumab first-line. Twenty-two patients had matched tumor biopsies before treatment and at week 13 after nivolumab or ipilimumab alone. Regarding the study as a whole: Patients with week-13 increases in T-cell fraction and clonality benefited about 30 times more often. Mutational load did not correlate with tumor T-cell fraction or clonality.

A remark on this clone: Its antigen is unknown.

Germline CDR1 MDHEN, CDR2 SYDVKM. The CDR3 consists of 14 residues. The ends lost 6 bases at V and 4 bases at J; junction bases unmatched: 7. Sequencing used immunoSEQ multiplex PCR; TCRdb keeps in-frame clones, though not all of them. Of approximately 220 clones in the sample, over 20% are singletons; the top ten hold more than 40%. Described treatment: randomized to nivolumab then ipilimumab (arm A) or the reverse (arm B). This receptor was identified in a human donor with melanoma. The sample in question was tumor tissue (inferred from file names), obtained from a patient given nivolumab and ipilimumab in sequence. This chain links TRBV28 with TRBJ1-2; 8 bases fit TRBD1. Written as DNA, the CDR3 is TGTGCCAGCAGCCTGGACGGGACAGGCTATGGCTACACCTTC. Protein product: CASSLDGTGYGYTF.